The rows below give T cell receptor beta chains drawn from one sample of a study of T cell changes during pregnancy in multiple sclerosis. Method: immunoSEQ multiplex PCR; TCRdb's copy keeps in-frame clones and lacks some. The data show around 79,000 clones, with 75% to 95% seen just once and about 0.45% held by the top ten. The sample consisted of CD4+ T cells from peripheral blood mononuclear cells, taken in the second trimester of pregnancy. The source of these receptors is a female donor with multiple sclerosis, enrolled in a pregnancy study. The CDR3 runs from the conserved cysteine through the conserved F or W. D genes are given only for firm matches. A clone size is listed for some rows: how often the clone was seen (once, few, many), or a class if it is expanded.

.	TRBV5-1	TRBJ1-3	.	TGCGCCAGCAGCCAGGGCAGTGGCTCTGGAAACACCATATATTTT	CASSQGSGSGNTIYF
.	TRBV2	TRBJ1-4	.	TGTGCCAGCAGTGAGGGGGGGACGGATGAAAAACTGTTTTTT	CASSEGGTDEKLFF
.	TRBV23-1	TRBJ1-4	.	TGCGCCGCATCCCACGGGAATACTAATGAAAAACTGTTTTTT	CAASHGNTNEKLFF
.	TRBV7-2	TRBJ1-6	.	TGTGCCAGCAGCTTATATCAGGAATACTCACCCCTCCACTTT	CASSLYQEYSPLHF
TRBD1	TRBV30	TRBJ2-3	.	TGTGCCTGGAGTGTACTAGGCAGGGGGCACACAGATACGCAGTATTTT	CAWSVLGRGHTDTQYF
.	TRBV18	TRBJ1-1	.	TGTGCCAGCTCACCAAAGGGGGTCACTGAAGCTTTCTTT	CASSPKGVTEAFF
TRBD1	TRBV27	TRBJ2-2	.	TGTGCCAGCTCCAATAACAGGGGTATTACCGGGGAGCTGTTTTTT	CASSNNRGITGELFF
.	TRBV4-2	TRBJ1-5	.	TGTGCCAGCAGTTCGGAGGAAGGTCAGCCCCAGCATTTT	CASSSEEGQPQHF
.	TRBV28	TRBJ1-6	.	TGTGCCAGCAGTTTAAACCGCAGGGGTTGGGATTCACCCCTCCACTTT	CASSLNRRGWDSPLHF
.	TRBV9	TRBJ2-7	.	TGTGCCAGCAGCGCCGAAGGACTCTACGAGCAGTACTTC	CASSAEGLYEQYF
.	TRBV6-5	TRBJ2-6	.	TGTGCCAGCAGATCAGGTGACTCTGGGGCCAACGTCCTGACTTTC	CASRSGDSGANVLTF
TRBD1	TRBV18	TRBJ2-3	.	TGTGCCAGCTCACAAAGGACAGGGGGCACAGATACGCAGTATTTT	CASSQRTGGTDTQYF
TRBD1	TRBV2	TRBJ1-2	.	TGTGCCAGGGGGACAGGGCAAGGCTATGGCTACACCTTC	CARGTGQGYGYTF
TRBD1	TRBV29-1	TRBJ1-2	.	TGCAGCGCACAGGGGGCAGGTGGCTACACCTTC	CSAQGAGGYTF
.	TRBV19	TRBJ2-7	.	TGTGCCAGTAGTGAAACAGTGGTCGGCTCCTACGAGCAGTACTTC	CASSETVVGSYEQYF
.	TRBV7-9	TRBJ2-5	.	TGTGCCAGCAGCCCAGGGAACTCGGTCGAGACCCAGTACTTC	CASSPGNSVETQYF
.	TRBV6-5	TRBJ1-3	.	TGTGCCAGCAGTCTGGGAGGGGCGATCTATTTT	CASSLGGAIYF
TRBD1	TRBV9	TRBJ2-1	few	TGTGCCAGCAGCGCCAGGGGGCGGGATGAGCAGTTCTTC	CASSARGRDEQFF
.	TRBV5-6	TRBJ2-5	once	TGTGCCAGCAGCCGCGCGGGGTTCGGTGAGACCCAGTACTTC	CASSRAGFGETQYF
.	TRBV28	TRBJ1-4	.	TGTGCCAGCAGTCTAGGAGAAAAACTGTTTTTT	CASSLGEKLFF
.	TRBV6-1	TRBJ1-2	.	TGTGCCAGCAGTGCGGCGGGAACCTATGGCTACACCTTC	CASSAAGTYGYTF
TRBD1	TRBV19	TRBJ2-1	.	TGTGCCAGTAGCAGGGACAGTGGCAATGAGCAGTTCTTC	CASSRDSGNEQFF
.	TRBV11-2	TRBJ2-5	.	TGTGCCAGCAGCTCCCTAGCGACTTCAGAGACCCAGTACTTC	CASSSLATSETQYF
TRBD1	TRBV15	TRBJ2-7	.	TGTGCCACCAGCAGCGGACAGGGGGGCTCCTACGAGCAGTACTTC	CATSSGQGGSYEQYF
.	TRBV19	TRBJ2-7	.	TGTGCCAGTAGTATAAGGGCCTCTGGAGGCAGGAGCTACGAGCAGTACTTC	CASSIRASGGRSYEQYF
.	TRBV5-1	TRBJ2-2	.	TGCGCCAGCAGCTTGCTCGGCAGGGATTCCCCTTTTACCGGGGAGCTGTTTTTT	CASSLLGRDSPFTGELFF
TRBD1	TRBV2	TRBJ1-2	.	TGTGCCAGCAGTGGACAGGGTCGTGATGGCTACACCTTC	CASSGQGRDGYTF
.	TRBV19	TRBJ2-1	.	TGTGCCAGTAGTACCCGTCATACAGGGTCGGAGCAGTTCTTC	CASSTRHTGSEQFF
TRBD1	TRBV6-6	TRBJ1-1	.	TGTGCCAGCAGTTACTCTCGAGGGGGCTCGGGCACTGAAGCTTTCTTT	CASSYSRGGSGTEAFF
TRBD1	TRBV5-1	TRBJ1-2	once	TGCGCCAGCAGCACGGCACAGGGGGCGAAGGATGGCTACACCTTC	CASSTAQGAKDGYTF
TRBD1	TRBV6-6	TRBJ1-1	.	TGTGCCAGCAGTAGCCAGGGGGTTAAAAGGAACACTGAAGCTTTCTTT	CASSSQGVKRNTEAFF
TRBD1	TRBV6-1	TRBJ2-5	.	TGTGCCAGCAGTTGGACAGGGCCAGAGACCCAGTACTTC	CASSWTGPETQYF
TRBD2	TRBV25-1	TRBJ2-3	.	TGTGCCAGCAGTGGTTCTAGCGGGAGTACAGATACGCAGTATTTT	CASSGSSGSTDTQYF
.	TRBV7-2	TRBJ1-5	.	TGTGCCAGCAGCTTAGTGAGGGGGAGCAATCAGCCCCAGCATTTT	CASSLVRGSNQPQHF
TRBD2	TRBV11-1	TRBJ2-7	once	TGTGCCAGCAGCCCTCCTCATAGCGGGAAGAGCTCCTACGAGCAGTACTTC	CASSPPHSGKSSYEQYF
.	TRBV6-6	TRBJ1-2	.	TGTGCCAGCAGTTACTCGGACGTACATGGAGGGGACGGCTACACCTTC	CASSYSDVHGGDGYTF
TRBD2	TRBV6-4	TRBJ2-7	.	TGTGCCAGCAGTGACTCAGGCGGGGGGAGCAAAGGCCACGAGCAGTACTTC	CASSDSGGGSKGHEQYF
TRBD2	TRBV10-3	TRBJ2-7	.	TGTGCCACCCTCCCAGGACTAGCGGGAGGGAGCCACGAGCAGTACTTC	CATLPGLAGGSHEQYF
TRBD1	TRBV9	TRBJ2-7	.	TGTGCCAGCAGCGTGGGACAGTCCCCCTACGAGCAGTACTTC	CASSVGQSPYEQYF
TRBD1	TRBV9	TRBJ2-3	.	TGTGCCAGCAGCGTAAGGCAGGGGGCTATAGATACGCAGTATTTT	CASSVRQGAIDTQYF
.	TRBV25-1	TRBJ1-1	.	TGTGCCAGCAGTGAATCTCGGACAGTGAACACTGAAGCTTTCTTT	CASSESRTVNTEAFF
TRBD2	TRBV6-1	TRBJ2-5	once	TGTGCCAGCAGTGACGGGAGGGGAGAGACCCAGTACTTC	CASSDGRGETQYF